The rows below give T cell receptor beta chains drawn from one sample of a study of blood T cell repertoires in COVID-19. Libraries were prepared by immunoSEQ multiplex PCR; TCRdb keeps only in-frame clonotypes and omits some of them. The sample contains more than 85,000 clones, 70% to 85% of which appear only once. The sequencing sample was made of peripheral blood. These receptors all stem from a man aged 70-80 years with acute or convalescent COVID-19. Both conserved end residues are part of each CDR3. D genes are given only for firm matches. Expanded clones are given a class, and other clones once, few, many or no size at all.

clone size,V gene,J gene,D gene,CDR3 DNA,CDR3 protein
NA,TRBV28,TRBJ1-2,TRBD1,TGTGCCAGCAGTGGCGGACAGGGGGACTATGGCTACACCTTC,CASSGGQGDYGYTF
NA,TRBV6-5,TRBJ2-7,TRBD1,TGTGCCAGCAATCAAAGAGGGGGCCGAGGCGAGCAGTACTTC,CASNQRGGRGEQYF
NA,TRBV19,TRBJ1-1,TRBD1,TGTGCCAGTAGGGGGACAGGTGAGAACACTGAAGCTTTCTTT,CASRGTGENTEAFF
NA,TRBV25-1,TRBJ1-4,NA,TGTGCCAGCACCCAGGGTTGGGAAAAACTGTTTTTT,CASTQGWEKLFF
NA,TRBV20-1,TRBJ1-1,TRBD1,TGCAGTGCCTACAGGGGAAGATCTGCTTTCTTT,CSAYRGRSAFF
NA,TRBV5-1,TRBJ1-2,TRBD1,TGCGCCAGCAGCCCCGGACAGGGCGTGGGCTATGGCTACACCTTC,CASSPGQGVGYGYTF
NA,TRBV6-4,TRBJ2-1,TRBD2,TGTGCCAGCAGTGGGGATAGCGGGAGCCGATATGAGCAGTTCTTC,CASSGDSGSRYEQFF
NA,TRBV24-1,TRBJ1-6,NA,TGTGCCACCAGTGATTTGCTGGGAATGAGGGTAAATTCACCCCTCCACTTT,CATSDLLGMRVNSPLHF
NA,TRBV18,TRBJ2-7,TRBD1,TGTGCCAGCTCACCGAGTGTCATACAGGGGGCTCGGGAGCAGTACTTC,CASSPSVIQGAREQYF
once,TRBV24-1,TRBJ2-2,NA,TGTGCCACCACCAGGGACACCGGGGAGCTGTTTTTT,CATTRDTGELFF
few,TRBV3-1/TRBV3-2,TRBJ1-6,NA,TGTGCCAGCAGCCAAGGGAGCGGGGTAGGCTCACCCCTCCACTTT,CASSQGSGVGSPLHF
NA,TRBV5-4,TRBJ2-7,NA,TGTGCCAGCAGGAACGGGGGGCTCTCCTACGAGCAGTACTTC,CASRNGGLSYEQYF
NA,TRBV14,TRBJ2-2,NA,TGTGCCAGCAGCCAAGGACTACTCTTGGACGGGGAGCTGTTTTTT,CASSQGLLLDGELFF
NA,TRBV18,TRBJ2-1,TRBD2,TGTGCCAGCTCACCCCTCACGGGGAGGGCCAACAATGAGCAGTTCTTC,CASSPLTGRANNEQFF
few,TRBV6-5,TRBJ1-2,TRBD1,TGTGCCAGCAGTTACTGGACAGGGGGCACTGGCTACACCTTC,CASSYWTGGTGYTF
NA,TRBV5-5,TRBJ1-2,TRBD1,TGTGCCAGCAGCTTCGACAGGGGATTCGGCTATGGCTACACCTTC,CASSFDRGFGYGYTF
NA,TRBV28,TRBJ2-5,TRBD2,TGTGCCAGCAGTGGTTTCCCTAGCGGGGGACAAGAGACCCAGTACTTC,CASSGFPSGGQETQYF
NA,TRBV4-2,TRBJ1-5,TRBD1,TGTGCCAGCAGCCAAAACCCGGGACAGGGGGTGGATCAGCCCCAGCATTTT,CASSQNPGQGVDQPQHF
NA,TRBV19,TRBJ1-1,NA,TGTGCCAGTAGGCGTGGTAACACTGAAGCTTTCTTT,CASRRGNTEAFF
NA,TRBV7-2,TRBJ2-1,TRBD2,TGTGCCAGCAGCTTAGCGCTAAGCGGGGGCCGCAATGAGCAGTTCTTC,CASSLALSGGRNEQFF
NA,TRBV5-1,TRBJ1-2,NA,TGCGCCAGCAGCTTGGTTATTGGGGCGTTGGATGGCTACACCTTC,CASSLVIGALDGYTF
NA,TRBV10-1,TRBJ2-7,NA,TGCGCCAGCAGCCCGGGGGACGCCTACGAGCAGTACTTC,CASSPGDAYEQYF
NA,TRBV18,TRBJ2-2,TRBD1,TGTGCCAGCTCACCACCCACGGGACAGGGTAACACCGGGGAGCTGTTTTTT,CASSPPTGQGNTGELFF
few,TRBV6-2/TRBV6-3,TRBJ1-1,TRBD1,TGTGCCAGCAGCGACAGGGGGCATACTGAAGCTTTCTTT,CASSDRGHTEAFF
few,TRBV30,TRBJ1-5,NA,TGTGCCTGGAGTCCGGGGAACAATCAGCCCCAGCATTTT,CAWSPGNNQPQHF
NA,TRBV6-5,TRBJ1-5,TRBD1,TGTGCCAGCAGTTCGGCCGGGACAGGGCTTCAGCCCCAGCATTTT,CASSSAGTGLQPQHF
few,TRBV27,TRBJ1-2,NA,TGTGCCAGCAGTTTGGGCCCTCACAGGGTCAATGTCTACACCTTC,CASSLGPHRVNVYTF
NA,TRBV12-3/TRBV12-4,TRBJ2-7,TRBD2,TGTGCCAGCAGATCTAGCGGGAACTACGAGCAGTACTTC,CASRSSGNYEQYF
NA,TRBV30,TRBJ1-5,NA,TGTGCCTGGAGTGTAGGGGGACGAATTTATAGCAATCAGCCCCAGCATTTT,CAWSVGGRIYSNQPQHF
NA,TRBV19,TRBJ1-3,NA,TGTGCCAGTAGTATACGGGAAGCCTCTGGAAACACCATATATTTT,CASSIREASGNTIYF
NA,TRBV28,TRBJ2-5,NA,TGTGCCAGCAACCACGGGCTAGGAGGGGAGACCCAGTACTTC,CASNHGLGGETQYF
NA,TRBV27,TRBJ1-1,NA,TGTGCCAGCAGTTTATCGAGGCAGATGAACACTGAAGCTTTCTTT,CASSLSRQMNTEAFF
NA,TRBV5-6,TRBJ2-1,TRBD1,TGTGCCAGCAGCTTGTTTACAGGGGGGTACAATGAGCAGTTCTTC,CASSLFTGGYNEQFF